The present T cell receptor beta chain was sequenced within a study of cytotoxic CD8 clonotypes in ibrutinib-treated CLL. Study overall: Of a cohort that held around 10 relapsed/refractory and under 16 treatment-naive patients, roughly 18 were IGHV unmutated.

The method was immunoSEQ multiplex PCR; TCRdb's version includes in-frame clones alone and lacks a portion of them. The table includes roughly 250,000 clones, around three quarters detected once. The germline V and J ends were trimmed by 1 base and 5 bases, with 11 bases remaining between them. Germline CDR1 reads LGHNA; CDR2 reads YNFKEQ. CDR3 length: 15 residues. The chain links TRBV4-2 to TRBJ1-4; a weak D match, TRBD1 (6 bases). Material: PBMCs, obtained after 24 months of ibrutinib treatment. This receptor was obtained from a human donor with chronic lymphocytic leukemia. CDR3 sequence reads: CASSQATGTNEKLFF. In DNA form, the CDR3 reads TGTGCCAGCAGCCAAGCCACAGGGACGAATGAAAAACTGTTTTTT.